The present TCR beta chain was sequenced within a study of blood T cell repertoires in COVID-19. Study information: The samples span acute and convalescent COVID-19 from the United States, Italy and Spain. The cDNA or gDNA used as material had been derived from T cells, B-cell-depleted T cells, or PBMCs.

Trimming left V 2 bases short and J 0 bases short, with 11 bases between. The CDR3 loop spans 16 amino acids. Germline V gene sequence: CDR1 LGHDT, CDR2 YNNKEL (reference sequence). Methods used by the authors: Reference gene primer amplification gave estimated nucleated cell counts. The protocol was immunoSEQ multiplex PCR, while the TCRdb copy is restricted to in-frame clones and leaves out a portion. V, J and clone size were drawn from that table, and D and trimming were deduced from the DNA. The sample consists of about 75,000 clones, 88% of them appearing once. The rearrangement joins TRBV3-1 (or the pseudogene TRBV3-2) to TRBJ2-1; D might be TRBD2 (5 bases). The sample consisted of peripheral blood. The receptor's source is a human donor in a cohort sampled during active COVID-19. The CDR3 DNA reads TGTGCCAGCAGCCAAAGGGCTAGCAGCTCCTACAATGAGCAGTTCTTC. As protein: CASSQRASSSYNEQFF.